The 24 T cell receptor beta chains below all came from one sample that was sequenced in a study of T-cell reconstitution after alpha-beta-depleted transplantation in children. This sample's TCRbeta library carried unique molecular identifier barcodes. TCRdb reprocessed the PCR reads with MiXCR, giving one entry per CDR3 protein. The table includes fewer than 750,000 distinct CDR3 sequences, about a quarter detected once. Sequences were derived from PBMCs, sampled before TCRalphabeta/CD19-depleted stem cell transplant. The receptors shown here come from a boy in the first two years of life with Wiskott-Aldrich syndrome, due to receive a stem cell transplant.

The chain is built from TRBV2 and TRBJ2-7; 7 bases match TRBD2. V lost 4 bases to trimming and J lost 7 bases; unmatched junction nucleotides: 7. There are 13 residues in the CDR3. Looked up from germline, CDR1 is SNHLY and CDR2 is FYNNEI. As DNA, the CDR3 is TGTGCCAGCAGTGGCGGGGGAGGCGAGGAGCAGTACTTC. Its protein product is CASSGGGGEEQYF.

This clonotype was seen more than once but under ten times. The CDR3 here is CASSWGTFNTGELFF. The CDR3 bases are TGTGCCAGCAGTTGGGGGACTTTCAACACCGGGGAGCTGTTTTTT. This chain joins TRBV7-2 and TRBJ2-2, with a possible D match to TRBD2 (6 bases). CDR3 length: 15 amino acids. V was trimmed by 6 bases and J by 2 bases, leaving 13 bases between them. Per germline, CDR1 SGHTA and CDR2 FQGNSA.

The chain is built from TRBV19 and TRBJ1-5; 10 positions match TRBD1. This CDR3 is built from 15 residues. V lost 4 bases and J lost 5; bases outside the gene matches: 5. From germline, CDR1 is LNHDA and CDR2 SQIVND (reference sequence). In nucleotides, the CDR3 is TGTGCCAGTAGTAGAGGACAGGGGGGATATCAGCCCCAGCATTTT. This codes for CASSRGQGGYQPQHF.

This chain links TRBV5-1 with TRBJ2-2; TRBD2 aligns across 7 bases. Looked up from germline, CDR1 is SGHRS and CDR2 is YFSETQ. After removal of 0 bases from V and 5 bases from J, the junction contained 4 bases not matched to a gene. The length of the CDR3 is 15 residues. In DNA form, the CDR3 reads TGCGCCAGCAGCTTGGCCTCCGGGGGGACCGGGGAGCTGTTTTTT. It is translated as CASSLASGGTGELFF. Combining the CDR3 with reference TRBV5-1 and TRBJ2-2 gives the whole variable domain KAGVTQTPRYLIKTRGQQVTLSCSPISGHRSVSWYQQTPGQGLQFLFEYFSETQRNKGNFPGRFSGRQFSNSRSEMNVSTLELGDSALYLCASSLASGGTGELFFGEGSRLTVL.

There are a few counts of this clonotype. This chain uses TRBV20-1 with TRBJ2-2; 12 bases line up with TRBD2. Unmatched junction bases numbered 11, after V lost 5 bases and J lost 4 bases. There are 17 residues in the CDR3. Germline V lookup: CDR1 DFQATT, CDR2 SNEGSKA (reference sequence). The CDR3 nucleotides read TGCAGTGCTGCGACGGCTCTAGCGGGAGGGTTCACCGGGGAGCTGTTTTTT. Protein: CSAATALAGGFTGELFF.

The chain is built from TRBV25-1 and TRBJ2-3; D might be TRBD1 or TRBD2, each matching 5 bases. Per the germline V gene, CDR1 is MGHDK and CDR2 is SYGVNS. Trimming pared 6 bases from V and 6 bases from J, leaving 16 bases between. The CDR3 loop spans 14 amino acids. The CDR3 here is CASSQYGRGDTQYF. The CDR3 region has the DNA TGTGCCAGCAGCCAGTACGGACGGGGCGATACGCAGTATTTT.

The chain employs TRBV5-5 and TRBJ2-7; D perhaps matches TRBD2 (5 bases). The CDR3 extends over 14 amino acids. V lost 4 bases to trimming and J lost 3 bases, with 14 bases between them. In germline, CDR1 is SGHKS, CDR2 YYEKEE (reference sequence). In nucleotides, the CDR3 is TGTGCCAGCAGCCTACAAGGACTGAGCTACGAGCAGTACTTC. Its translation is CASSLQGLSYEQYF.

CDR3 sequence (DNA): TGCAGTGCCAAAAAACACAGCGAGCAGTTCTTC. Translating it yields CSAKKHSEQFF. The rearrangement joins TRBV20-1 to TRBJ2-1; no clear D gene. Per germline, CDR1 DFQATT and CDR2 SNEGSKA (reference sequence). The V end lost 6 bases, the J end lost 10 bases, and 13 bases lay between the germline ends. There are 11 residues in the CDR3.

The gene calls are TRBV4-2 and TRBJ2-6; 15 nucleotides align to TRBD2. The J segment lost 2 bases and the V segment lost 2 bases, leaving 7 bases of the junction unmatched. Looked up from germline, CDR1 is LGHNA and CDR2 is YNFKEQ. The CDR3 runs to 20 residues. For the CDR3, the DNA is TGTGCCAGCAGCCAACATTGGACTAGCGGGAGGGGGGCTGGGGCCAACGTCCTGACTTTC. It encodes CASSQHWTSGRGAGANVLTF.

The table lists this clonotype with a few counts. J is TRBJ1-2 and V is TRBV20-1, with 9 nucleotides matching TRBD1. The CDR3 has 14 residues. Germline CDR1 reads DFQATT; CDR2 reads SNEGSKA (reference sequence). The V segment lost 5 bases and the J segment 2 bases; nucleotides outside the gene matches: 6. Here the CDR3 DNA reads TGCAGTGCTGGGACAGGGCGTAGAAACTATGGCTACACCTTC. Its translation is CSAGTGRRNYGYTF.

CDR3 sequence reads: CASRLTWRGSYEQYF. The CDR3 DNA is TGTGCCAGCAGATTAACTTGGCGGGGGTCCTACGAGCAGTACTTC. The V call is TRBV11-2, the J call TRBJ2-7; TRBD2 agrees at 7 bases. The germline V gene encodes CDR1 SGHAT and CDR2 FQNNGV. With V trimmed by 6 bases and J by 1 base, 9 bases remained unmatched. The CDR3 is made up of 15 amino acids.

This clonotype was found a few times. The chain uses TRBV12-3 or TRBV12-4 and TRBJ2-2; unclear D gene. The CDR3 runs 14 residues. With 3 bases removed from V and 1 base from J, the gap between germline ends came to 6 bases. The CDR3, as DNA: TGTGCCAGCAGTTTTGCCGGGAACACCGGGGAGCTGTTTTTT. Translated: CASSFAGNTGELFF.

The chain is built from TRBV4-1 and TRBJ1-5; a weak D match, TRBD1 (5 bases). Germline-derived CDR1 and CDR2 are MGHRA and YSYEKL. V gave up 0 bases and J gave up 6 bases, with 12 bases separating them. The CDR3 runs to 15 residues. CDR3: CASSQDRAVSQPQHF. For the CDR3, the DNA is TGCGCCAGCAGCCAAGACAGGGCGGTAAGTCAGCCCCAGCATTTT.

V gene TRBV5-1 combines with J gene TRBJ1-2; 11 bases are a match to TRBD1. Trimming took 2 bases from V and 8 from J; bases not matched to a gene: 14. Germline CDR1 SGHRS, CDR2 YFSETQ. The CDR3 covers 17 residues. The CDR3 region has the DNA TGCGCCAGCAGCTTACGATCTGGACAGGGGGCGAGGGAAGGCTACACCTTC. This sequence encodes CASSLRSGQGAREGYTF. Complete variable domain (other parts from reference TRBV5-1 and TRBJ1-2): KAGVTQTPRYLIKTRGQQVTLSCSPISGHRSVSWYQQTPGQGLQFLFEYFSETQRNKGNFPGRFSGRQFSNSRSEMNVSTLELGDSALYLCASSLRSGQGAREGYTFGSGTRLTVV.

In this sample, this clonotype turned up a few times. This chain links TRBV20-1 with TRBJ1-5; D may be TRBD1 (5 bases). Germline CDR1 reads DFQATT; CDR2 reads SNEGSKA (reference sequence). The V and J ends lost 1 base and 5 bases respectively, with 12 bases between them. The CDR3 covers 14 residues. CDR3 sequence (DNA): TGCAGTGCTAGAGGCGACCTCAGGGATCAGCCCCAGCATTTT. It codes for CSARGDLRDQPQHF.

The genes are TRBV28 and TRBJ1-6, with D uncertain. Germline V gives CDR1 MDHEN, CDR2 SYDVKM. With 6 bases removed from V and 7 bases from J, the gap between germline ends came to 7 bases. This CDR3 has 12 amino acids. The CDR3 DNA is TGTGCCAGCAGCCCCTCCAATTCACCCCTCCACTTT. This codes for CASSPSNSPLHF.

This chain connects TRBV2 to TRBJ2-5; weak D call: TRBD1 (6 bases). CDR1 is SNHLY, CDR2 FYNNEI, per germline. The length of the CDR3 is 14 residues. V lost 6 bases, J lost 0 bases, and 11 bases lay in between. CDR3 sequence (DNA): TGTGCCAGCAGGGGGGCGGGCTACCAAGAGACCCAGTACTTC. Protein sequence: CASRGAGYQETQYF. The variable domain in full, completed from reference TRBV2 and TRBJ2-5, reads EPEVTQTPSHQVTQMGQEVILRCVPISNHLYFYWYRQILGQKVEFLVSFYNNEISEKSEIFDDQFSVERPDGSNFTLKIRSTKLEDSAMYFCASRGAGYQETQYFGPGTRLLVL.

This clonotype has only a few counts. The chain is built from TRBV28 and TRBJ1-6; tentative D call: TRBD1 (5 bases). The CDR3 runs 15 residues. V lost 3 bases to trimming and J lost 8 bases, with 14 bases between them. Germline V gene lookup returns CDR1 MDHEN and CDR2 SYDVKM. The chain's CDR3 is CASSFNNRRDSPLHF. The CDR3 DNA is TGTGCCAGCAGTTTTAATAATCGCAGGGATTCACCCCTCCACTTT.

This clonotype was counted a single time. The genes are TRBV13 and TRBJ2-7; D remains unclear. The V end was cut by 2 bases, the J end by 6 bases, with 23 bases between. The CDR3 has 17 residues. In germline, CDR1 is PRHDT, CDR2 FYEKMQ (reference sequence). The CDR3: CASSLKPPLLALTEQYF. The CDR3 nucleotides are TGTGCCAGCAGCTTAAAACCACCCCTGTTGGCCCTCACCGAGCAGTACTTC.

There are a few counts of this clonotype. V is TRBV27 and J is TRBJ1-1; D gene uncertain. V lost 2 bases and J 3 bases, leaving 10 bases between the germline ends. The CDR3 totals 14 residues. Germline-derived CDR1 and CDR2 are MNHEY and SMNVEV (reference sequence). This CDR3 reads CASSLDLGDTEAFF. CDR3 nucleotide sequence: TGTGCCAGCAGTTTAGACCTTGGGGACACTGAAGCTTTCTTT.

CDR3 sequence reads: CASSETRREKEETQYF. The CDR3 nucleotides read TGTGCCAGCAGTGAAACAAGGCGGGAGAAGGAAGAGACCCAGTACTTC. V and J are TRBV25-1 and TRBJ2-5; 7 bases are a match to TRBD2. This CDR3 is 16 amino acids long. Germline values: CDR1 MGHDK, CDR2 SYGVNS. Unmatched junction bases numbered 9, after V lost 2 bases and J lost 3 bases.

The chain couples TRBV6-5 to TRBJ2-4, with unresolved D. CDR3 length equals 17 residues. The germline V gene has CDR1 MNHEY and CDR2 SVGAGI. Trimming pared 2 bases from V and 0 bases from J, leaving 14 bases between. The CDR3 loop is CASSYQPRSGAKNIQYF. In DNA, the CDR3 is TGTGCCAGCAGTTACCAACCGCGCTCTGGAGCCAAAAACATTCAGTACTTC.

In this sample, this clonotype turned up many times. This chain links TRBV7-8 with TRBJ2-7, with D uncertain. CDR1 and CDR2 (germline): SGHVS, FQNEAQ. The length of the CDR3 is 13 residues. V was clipped by 4 bases and J by 6 bases, with 13 bases between them. The CDR3 here is CASSSRGLAEQYF. CDR3 bases: TGTGCCAGCAGCTCCCGAGGTTTGGCCGAGCAGTACTTC.

In this sample, this clonotype turned up a few times. The CDR3 sequence is CASSSRRATSYEQYF. The CDR3 DNA sequence: TGCGCCAGCAGCTCCCGTAGGGCTACCTCCTACGAGCAGTACTTC. This sequence joins TRBV5-1 and TRBJ2-7; unclear D gene. Germline lookup yields CDR1 SGHRS and CDR2 YFSETQ. Trimming shortened V by 3 bases and J by 0 bases, and 13 bases separated the two germline ends. This CDR3 comprises 15 residues.